A single T cell receptor (beta chain) is shown here with its context. The antigen remains unidentified. The data belong to a study of T cell repertoires in cytomegalovirus infection. TCRdb ran MiXCR on the reads and lists one entry per CDR3 protein. This table holds about 740,000 distinct CDR3 sequences, roughly a third found once. Regarding the study as a whole: Using cumulative public TCR beta family frequency, the authors identified those who carried CMV together with the relevant HLA. Across the ex vivo response, the dominant clonotypes were HLA-C-restricted CMV-specific TCR beta clonotypes.

The sequencing sample was made of PBMCs. The TCR sequence derives from a human donor in good health (CMV status not recorded). Some clones in this sample may be carry-over from other donors' samples.

As DNA, the CDR3 is TGTGCCAGCAGTTTATTGCGGGAGCTCTACAATGAGCAGTTCTTC. It translates to CASSLLRELYNEQFF. This chain uses TRBV28 with TRBJ2-1; 7 bases line up with TRBD2. Germline V gene data show CDR1 as MDHEN and CDR2 as SYDVKM. After removal of 1 base from V and 3 bases from J, the junction contained 3 bases not matched to a gene. The CDR3 spans 15 residues.